The 30 T cell receptor beta chains below all came from one sample that was sequenced in a study of blood T cell repertoires in COVID-19. Assay used: immunoSEQ multiplex PCR; TCRdb lists only in-frame clones, some missing. The sample lists approximately 290,000 clones, about 80% occurring once. Input material: peripheral blood. These receptors came from an older person with COVID-19, enrolled during active disease.

This chain uses TRBV29-1 with TRBJ1-4; TRBD1 agrees at 8 bases. J lost 8 bases, V lost 7 bases, and 9 bases had no gene match. From germline, CDR1 is SQVTM and CDR2 ANQGSEA. The CDR3 consists of 13 residues. The CDR3 loop is CSAADRDGEKLFF. The CDR3, as DNA: TGCAGCGCCGCGGACAGGGACGGGGAAAAACTGTTTTTT.

The gene calls are TRBV14 and TRBJ1-1, with D possibly TRBD1 on 6 matching bases. Germline V gene data show CDR1 as SGHDN and CDR2 as FVKESK. The V and J ends lost 4 bases and 5 bases respectively, with 14 bases between them. This CDR3 is 14 amino acids long. This CDR3 is CASSRVGAQTEAFF. The CDR3 nucleotides read TGTGCCAGCAGCCGAGTGGGGGCCCAGACTGAAGCTTTCTTT.

The chain has TRBV27 and TRBJ1-4; 9 bases agree with TRBD1. The CDR3 loop spans 14 amino acids. Losses at the gene ends were 7 bases for V and 10 bases for J; bases not matched to a gene: 10. Germline values: CDR1 MNHEY, CDR2 SMNVEV (reference sequence). The chain's CDR3 is CASTGTGRQGKLFF. The CDR3 bases are TGTGCCAGCACCGGGACAGGGCGTCAAGGAAAACTGTTTTTT.

V is TRBV28 and J is TRBJ1-5; 7 bases map to TRBD1. CDR3 length equals 14 residues. In germline, CDR1 is MDHEN, CDR2 SYDVKM. V lost 7 bases, J lost 4 bases, and 7 bases stayed unmatched. CDR3 in amino acids: CASTTDRNNQPQHF. The CDR3 region has the DNA TGTGCCAGCACCACGGACAGGAATAATCAGCCCCAGCATTTT.

The V call is TRBV19, the J call TRBJ2-5; D possibly corresponds to TRBD2 (5 bases). The CDR3 totals 12 residues. Deletions cut 10 bases from V and 5 bases from J, with 14 bases between. Germline CDR1 is LNHDA and CDR2 is SQIVND (reference sequence). DNA of the CDR3: TGTGCCACCAGCGGTACCCGGGAGACCCAGTACTTC. It is translated as CATSGTRETQYF.

This chain uses TRBV5-1 with TRBJ2-3, with D tentatively TRBD2 (5 bases). CDR3 size: 16 residues. The germline V gene encodes CDR1 SGHRS and CDR2 YFSETQ. V was cut by 4 bases and J by 2 bases, with 17 bases left in between. The CDR3 region has the DNA TGCGCCAGCAGCCCCGGGGAACGGTTATACACAGATACGCAGTATTTT. It translates to CASSPGERLYTDTQYF.

The rearrangement joins TRBV7-2 to TRBJ1-1, with D perhaps matching TRBD1 (6 bases). CDR3 size: 11 residues. V lost 4 bases, J lost 8 bases, and 8 bases lay in between. CDR1 is SGHTA, CDR2 FQGNSA, per germline. CDR3 residues: CASSWTEEAFF. The CDR3 region has the DNA TGTGCCAGCAGCTGGACAGAAGAAGCTTTCTTT.

The chain combines TRBV5-8 with TRBJ2-2; 14 nucleotides align to TRBD2. CDR1 and CDR2 (germline): SGHTS, YDEGEE. This CDR3 is built from 19 residues. V lost 3 bases and J lost 3; bases outside the gene matches: 10. DNA for the CDR3: TGTGCCAGCAGCTCCGCTAGACTAGCGGGGGGGCTAGACACCGGGGAGCTGTTTTTT. Translated, it gives CASSSARLAGGLDTGELFF.

The chain uses TRBV2 and TRBJ2-3; 8 positions match TRBD2. The J segment lost 5 bases and the V segment lost 6 bases, leaving 7 bases of the junction unmatched. The CDR3 runs 14 residues. Per germline, CDR1 SNHLY and CDR2 FYNNEI. The CDR3 is CASRPGGAVDTQYF. CDR3 bases: TGTGCCAGCAGACCGGGGGGGGCAGTAGATACGCAGTATTTT.

Here the CDR3 reads CSVRQGGNTEAFF. The CDR3 bases are TGCAGCGTTAGACAGGGGGGGAACACTGAAGCTTTCTTT. This chain joins TRBV29-1 and TRBJ1-1, with 9 bases identical to TRBD1. The CDR3 is 13 amino acids. V was clipped by 5 bases and J by 1 base; unmatched bases: 2. From germline, CDR1 is SQVTM and CDR2 ANQGSEA.

This rearrangement joins TRBV7-7 to TRBJ1-5; D possibly corresponds to TRBD1 (6 bases). Trimming removed 5 bases at V and 0 bases at J, with 17 bases between. Germline-derived CDR1 and CDR2 are SSHAT and FNYEAQ (reference sequence). CDR3 length: 17 residues. CDR3 sequence (DNA): TGTGCCAGCAGCCTGAGGCAGGGGTTTTATAGCAATCAGCCCCAGCATTTT. It codes for CASSLRQGFYSNQPQHF. Complete variable domain (other parts from reference TRBV7-7 and TRBJ1-5): GAGVSQSPRYKVTKRGQDVTLRCDPISSHATLYWYQQALGQGPEFLTYFNYEAQPDKSGLPSDRFSAERPEGSISTLTIQRTEQRDSAMYRCASSLRQGFYSNQPQHFGDGTRLSIL.

In its sample, this clone was seen many times. V gene TRBV7-9 combines with J gene TRBJ1-2, with TRBD1 as a possible D gene (5 bases). Germline V gene sequence: CDR1 SEHNR, CDR2 FQNEAQ (reference sequence). The CDR3 is 12 residues long. V lost 5 bases to trimming and J lost 5 bases, with 9 bases between them. For the CDR3, the DNA is TGTGCCAGCAGCAGGAAGGGGTATGGCTACACCTTC. Protein product: CASSRKGYGYTF.

The chain links TRBV7-2 to TRBJ2-5; TRBD2 matches at 11 bases. The CDR3 sequence is 17 residues long. Germline V gene lookup returns CDR1 SGHTA and CDR2 FQGNSA. Unmatched junction bases numbered 10, after V lost 5 bases and J lost 2 bases. The CDR3 reads CASSSSSGRRRQETQYF. The CDR3 nucleotides read TGTGCCAGCAGCAGTTCTAGCGGGAGGCGTCGGCAAGAGACCCAGTACTTC.

The chain joins TRBV28 to TRBJ2-7; D gene unclear. The CDR3 spans 14 residues. Trimming shortened V by 3 bases and J by 7 bases, and 16 bases separated the two germline ends. Looked up from germline, CDR1 is MDHEN and CDR2 is SYDVKM. This CDR3 is CASSFTWAVREQYF. The CDR3 DNA follows: TGTGCCAGCAGTTTCACGTGGGCCGTCCGTGAGCAGTACTTC.

This clone was seen more than once but under ten times. This chain joins TRBV4-1 and TRBJ1-2; D not resolved. The length of the CDR3 is 13 residues. V lost 2 bases to trimming and J lost 7 bases, with 11 bases between them. Germline values: CDR1 MGHRA, CDR2 YSYEKL. CDR3 sequence (DNA): TGCGCCAGCAGCCAATTCGCAGAAGTTGGCTACACCTTC. It specifies CASSQFAEVGYTF.

The chain employs TRBV5-4 and TRBJ2-3; D perhaps matches TRBD2 (5 bases). Trimming took off 4 bases at V and 2 bases at J, with 8 bases between the two ends. CDR1 and CDR2 (germline): SGHNT, YYREEE (reference sequence). CDR3 size: 13 residues. CDR3 protein: CASSTRDTDTQYF. The CDR3 nucleotides are TGTGCCAGCAGCACCCGGGACACAGATACGCAGTATTTT.

The rearrangement uses TRBV28 and TRBJ1-2, with 10 bases that match TRBD1. Germline CDR1 is MDHEN and CDR2 is SYDVKM. This CDR3 region has 15 residues. V was clipped by 6 bases and J by 2 bases; unmatched bases: 6. CDR3 residues: CASSNQGQGNYGYTF. DNA of the CDR3: TGTGCCAGCAGCAACCAGGGACAGGGGAACTATGGCTACACCTTC.

J is TRBJ2-2 and V is TRBV9, with 9 nucleotides matching TRBD1. CDR3 length: 14 amino acids. V was pared by 5 bases and J by 6 bases, with 5 bases of the junction left unmatched. Germline V gene sequence: CDR1 SGDLS, CDR2 YYNGEE. The CDR3 reads CASSWTGDPGELFF. CDR3 bases: TGTGCCAGCAGTTGGACAGGGGACCCCGGGGAGCTGTTTTTT.

The chain carries TRBV5-5 and TRBJ1-5; D uncertain. The CDR3 consists of 17 residues. The V end was cut by 0 bases, the J end by 2 bases, with 15 bases between. Germline V gene lookup returns CDR1 SGHKS and CDR2 YYEKEE (reference sequence). The DNA of the CDR3 is TGTGCCAGCAGCTTGGGCCCCGGGGTTGATGGCAATCAGCCCCAGCATTTT. This gives the protein CASSLGPGVDGNQPQHF.

The CDR3 loop is CASSPTELYNEQFF. CDR3 DNA: TGTGCCAGCAGCCCGACAGAACTATACAATGAGCAGTTCTTC. V gene TRBV11-1 combines with J gene TRBJ2-1, with a tentative D call TRBD1 (5 bases). The V gene's germline CDR1 is SGHAT and CDR2 FQDESV (reference sequence). Deletions cut 5 bases from V and 4 bases from J, with 12 bases between. CDR3 size: 14 residues.

The rearrangement joins TRBV19 to TRBJ2-7, with D hard to call. Trimming pared 6 bases from V and 6 bases from J, leaving 12 bases between. The germline V gene encodes CDR1 LNHDA and CDR2 SQIVND (reference sequence). The CDR3 loop spans 12 amino acids. CDR3 sequence reads: CASRSGPGEQYF. In DNA form, the CDR3 reads TGTGCCAGTAGGAGTGGGCCAGGCGAGCAGTACTTC.

The chain joins TRBV2 to TRBJ2-4, with 9 bases fitting TRBD1. The V segment lost 8 bases and the J segment 3 bases; nucleotides outside the gene matches: 11. Germline CDR1 and CDR2: SNHLY and FYNNEI. There are 16 residues in the CDR3. In DNA form, the CDR3 reads TGTGCCAGCCGGGCCGGGACAGGGACTGTCAAAAACATTCAGTACTTC. Translated, it gives CASRAGTGTVKNIQYF.

V is TRBV9 and J is TRBJ2-1, with D perhaps matching TRBD2 (5 bases). CDR3 length: 16 residues. Trimming cost V 3 bases and J 4 bases, with 17 bases left between them. Germline V gene sequence: CDR1 SGDLS, CDR2 YYNGEE. The CDR3 bases are TGTGCCAGCAGCGCAGGCCCGGACTCCCGTTACAATGAGCAGTTCTTC. This gives the protein CASSAGPDSRYNEQFF.

The chain recombines TRBV27 with TRBJ1-2, with D possibly TRBD1 on 6 matching bases. Germline V lookup: CDR1 MNHEY, CDR2 SMNVEV (reference sequence). The CDR3 consists of 17 residues. V was trimmed by 6 bases and J by 0 bases, leaving 20 bases between them. CDR3 coding DNA: TGTGCCAGCAGGGATCGGGACACCGGCGCCGCTAACTATGGCTACACCTTC. Residues: CASRDRDTGAANYGYTF.

The rearrangement uses TRBV2 and TRBJ1-3; TRBD1 is a possible D gene (5 bases). Per the germline V gene, CDR1 is SNHLY and CDR2 is FYNNEI. Trimming left V 6 bases short and J 0 bases short, with 12 bases between. The CDR3 covers 15 residues. The CDR3, as DNA: TGTGCCAGCAGCGCACAGGCCCTCTCTGGAAACACCATATATTTT. It yields the protein CASSAQALSGNTIYF. The variable domain in full, completed from reference TRBV2 and TRBJ1-3, reads EPEVTQTPSHQVTQMGQEVILRCVPISNHLYFYWYRQILGQKVEFLVSFYNNEISEKSEIFDDQFSVERPDGSNFTLKIRSTKLEDSAMYFCASSAQALSGNTIYFGEGSWLTVV.

This sequence joins TRBV7-2 and TRBJ1-5, with 9 bases matching TRBD1. CDR1 and CDR2 from the germline V gene are SGHTA and FQGNSA. The CDR3 has 15 residues. Trimming at V came to 2 bases and at J to 6 bases, leaving 5 bases not matched to a gene. The CDR3: CASSLMGQGGQPQHF. The CDR3 DNA reads as TGTGCCAGCAGCTTAATGGGACAGGGAGGTCAGCCCCAGCATTTT. Full variable domain (remainder filled in from reference TRBV7-2 and TRBJ1-5): GAGVSQSPSNKVTEKGKDVELRCDPISGHTALYWYRQSLGQGLEFLIYFQGNSAPDKSGLPSDRFSAERTGGSVSTLTIQRTQQEDSAVYLCASSLMGQGGQPQHFGDGTRLSIL.

The CDR3 bases are TGTGCCAGCAGCGCCTCCCGCGACAGCTCCTACGAGCAGTACTTC. It codes for CASSASRDSSYEQYF. The chain uses TRBV7-6 and TRBJ2-7, with D tentatively TRBD1 (5 bases). Germline V gene data show CDR1 as SGHVS and CDR2 as FNYEAQ. There are 15 residues in the CDR3. The V end was cut by 5 bases, the J end by 0 bases, with 14 bases between.

The chain uses TRBV27 and TRBJ2-4, with 7 bases aligning to TRBD2. CDR1 is MNHEY and CDR2 is SMNVEV in the germline V gene (reference sequence). The CDR3 length is 17 residues. The J segment lost 5 bases and the V segment lost 6 bases, leaving 16 bases of the junction unmatched. Here the CDR3 reads CASSPSRGRGSENIQYF. CDR3 sequence (DNA): TGTGCCAGCAGCCCATCCCGGGGGAGGGGTTCGGAAAACATTCAGTACTTC.

The V call is TRBV15, the J call TRBJ2-1, with 9 bases identical to TRBD2. With 5 bases clipped from V and 10 bases from J, the junction kept 3 bases outside the gene matches. Germline V gene sequence: CDR1 LNHNV, CDR2 YYDKDF (reference sequence). There are 12 residues in the CDR3. CDR3 sequence: CATSGSGREQFF. DNA of the CDR3: TGTGCCACCAGCGGGAGCGGGAGGGAGCAGTTCTTC.

V gene TRBV20-1 combines with J gene TRBJ2-5; 7 nucleotides agree with TRBD2. Germline V CDR1 and CDR2: DFQATT, SNEGSKA (reference sequence). Germline trimming cut 3 bases from V and 1 base from J; bases unmatched to any gene: 5. This CDR3 has 14 residues. The CDR3 loop reads CSASKAGTQETQYF. The CDR3, as DNA: TGCAGTGCTAGTAAAGCGGGGACCCAAGAGACCCAGTACTTC.